The entry that follows covers one T cell receptor (beta chain) sequence. This clone was counted only a few times. Its specific antigen is unknown. The sample holds no much larger clone one base away, and base qualities are not on file. The data were taken from a study of beta chain features in type 1 diabetes (dated by TCRdb to the late 2010s). At the level of the whole study: Mean age, gender distribution, total cell number and subset yield were not different between patients and healthy donors. Across all samples, fewer than 110,000,000 sorted cells were examined, and cell number per subset correlated strongly with RNA yield. Naive and central memory subsets were obtained from all 30 or so donors, but regulatory and stem cell-like memory subsets were isolated from only 8 patients and roughly eight healthy donors. In the study, recently diagnosed type 1 diabetes patients and matched healthy donors were compared on the TCRB repertoires of their sorted circulating CD4+ T cell subsets.

The germline V end is reduced by 8 bases and the J end by 5 bases; junction bases left unmatched: 3. Taken from cysteine to phenylalanine, the CDR3 has 14 residues. The kept DNA is CDR3 alone, 42 bases in frame from the first base. CDR1 and CDR2 are read off the germline V gene as MGHDK and SYGVNS. Overall study results and their limits: The naive, central memory and regulatory TCRB repertoires appeared to resemble one another more closely among patients than among healthy donors. Sequencing cDNA rather than genomic DNA could over-represent highly expressing activated cells, although activation and CD3 levels did not differ between groups. Type 1 diabetes patients showed a moderate but significant shortening of TCRB CDR3 length in all four CD4+ subsets. Because small numbers of individuals were included in the HLA sub-analyses, any influence of HLA type on TCRB rearrangement was left unresolved. At VDJ recombination sites, patients with type 1 diabetes made fewer insertions and deleted more nucleotides, a pattern implying thymic rearrangement abnormalities. PCR might favor shorter templates, but patient and control samples were amplified and corrected together, so any skew would affect both groups equally.

From each donor, a single peripheral blood sample of about 100 mL on average was drawn into heparinised tubes. Using a panel that included CD45RO, CCR7, CD25, CD127, CD95 and CD27, naive, central memory, regulatory and stem cell-like memory CD4+ T cells were sorted on a BD FACSAria II. Every sorted population had a purity above 98%. Right away, PBMCs were isolated by Lymphoprep density gradient centrifugation and were stained directly, with no culture step. So that batch effects would be minimized, each experiment stained and sorted samples in pairs, pairing one healthy donor with one patient. The entire amount of isolated RNA was reverse transcribed using the High Capacity cDNA Reverse Transcription Kit, so the sequenced TCRB transcripts were expressed ones. Deep immunoSEQ sequencing was applied to naive, central memory and regulatory T cell samples, giving an average of approximately 3.8 million total reads per sample. Sorted cells were lysed in RLT buffer, and RNA was extracted using DNase-treated RNeasy Micro or Mini kits according to cell number. To prevent cross-contamination, every cell subset was processed on its own, while patient and healthy donor samples were processed together. Using the immunoSEQ multiplex PCR, TCRB sequences were amplified from cDNA into 87-bp fragments spanning the CDR3 region. Sequencing of the amplicons was performed on the Illumina HiSeq platform. The published analysis was carried out like this. Synthetic template baselines were used to correct PCR bias computationally, reads within Hamming distance 2 were collapsed together, and singletons that could not be merged were discarded. Reads were aligned against IMGT to assign V, D and J genes, CDR3 length and insertions or deletions at six rearrangement sites. Within each subset, clonotype counts were normalized to sorted cell number, and only after that were true diversity and Gini coefficients computed with the tcR R package. The overlap coefficient, calculated on TCRB nucleotide sequences, was used to measure repertoire sharing. Out-of-frame TCRB sequences from naive cells were analyzed to stand in for the pre-selection repertoire. TCRdb holds this immuneACCESS table with in-frame rearrangements only. Some clones are missing; in checked studies, unresolved V genes explain under half, and the rest has no known cause. V, J and clone size derive from that table, while D and trimming were established from the DNA sequence. A total of about 900,000 clones appear in this sample, roughly a sixth of them only once. 0.023% of the sample belongs to the ten largest clones.

Here the chain combines TRBV25-1 and TRBJ2-2; 12 bases in between match TRBD1. The material sequenced was naive CD4+ T cells from blood. Interpreted using the paper, the cell subset or site label stands for: true naive CD4+ T cells. The clonotype was recovered from a young woman in good health. CDR3 reads: CASGTGGGTGELFF. In nucleotides, the sequence is TGTGCCAGCGGGACAGGGGGCGGGACCGGGGAGCTGTTTTTT.